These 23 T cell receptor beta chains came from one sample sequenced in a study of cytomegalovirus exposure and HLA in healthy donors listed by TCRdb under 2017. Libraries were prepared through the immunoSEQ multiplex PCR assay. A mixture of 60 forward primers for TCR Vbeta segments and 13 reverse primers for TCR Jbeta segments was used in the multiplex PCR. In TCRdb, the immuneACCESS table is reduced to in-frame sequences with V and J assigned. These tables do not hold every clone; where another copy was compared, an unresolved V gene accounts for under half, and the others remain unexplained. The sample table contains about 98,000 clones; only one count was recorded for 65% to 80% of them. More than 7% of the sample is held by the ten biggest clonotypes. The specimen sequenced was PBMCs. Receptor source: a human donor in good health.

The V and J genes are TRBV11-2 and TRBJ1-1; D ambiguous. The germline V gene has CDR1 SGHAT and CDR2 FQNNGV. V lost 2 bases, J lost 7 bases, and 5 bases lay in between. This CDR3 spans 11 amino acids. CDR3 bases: TGTGCCAGCAGCTTATTCGGTGAAGCTTTCTTT. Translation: CASSLFGEAFF.

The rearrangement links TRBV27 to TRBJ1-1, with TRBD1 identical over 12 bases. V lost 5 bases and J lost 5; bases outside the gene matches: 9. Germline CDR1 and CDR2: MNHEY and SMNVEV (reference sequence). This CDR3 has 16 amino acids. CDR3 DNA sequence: TGTGCCAGCAGTCAGGGACAGGGGGCAGGGTATACTGAAGCTTTCTTT. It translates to CASSQGQGAGYTEAFF.

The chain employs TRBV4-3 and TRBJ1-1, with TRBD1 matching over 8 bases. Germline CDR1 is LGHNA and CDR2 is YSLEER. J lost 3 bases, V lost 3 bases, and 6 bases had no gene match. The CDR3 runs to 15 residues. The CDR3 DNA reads TGCGCCAGCAGCCACCGACAGGGGTGGGACACTGAAGCTTTCTTT. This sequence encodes CASSHRQGWDTEAFF.

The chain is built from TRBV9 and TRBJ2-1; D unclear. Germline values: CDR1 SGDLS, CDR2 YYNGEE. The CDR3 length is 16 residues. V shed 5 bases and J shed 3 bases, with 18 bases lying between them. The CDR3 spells CASRSALGRNYNEQFF. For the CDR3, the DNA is TGTGCCAGCAGGTCCGCTTTAGGCAGGAACTACAATGAGCAGTTCTTC.

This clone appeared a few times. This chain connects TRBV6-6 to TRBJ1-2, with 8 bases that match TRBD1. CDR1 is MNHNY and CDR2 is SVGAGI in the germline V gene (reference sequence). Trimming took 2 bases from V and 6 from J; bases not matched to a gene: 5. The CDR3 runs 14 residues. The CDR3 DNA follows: TGTGCCAGCAGTTACACGGGACAGGTTGATGGCTACACCTTC. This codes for CASSYTGQVDGYTF.

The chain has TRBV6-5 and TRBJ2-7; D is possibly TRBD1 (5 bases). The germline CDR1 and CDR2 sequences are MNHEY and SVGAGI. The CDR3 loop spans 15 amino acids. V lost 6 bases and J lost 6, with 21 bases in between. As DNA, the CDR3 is TGTGCCAGCAGCCAAACAGGATCCCTCAAGGTCGAGCAGTACTTC. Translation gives CASSQTGSLKVEQYF.

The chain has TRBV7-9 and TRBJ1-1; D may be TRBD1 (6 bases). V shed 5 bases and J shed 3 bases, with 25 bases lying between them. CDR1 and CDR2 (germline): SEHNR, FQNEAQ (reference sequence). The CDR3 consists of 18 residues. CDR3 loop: CASSVPPGHRTPDTEAFF. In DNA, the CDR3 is TGTGCCAGCAGCGTCCCACCGGGACACCGGACCCCCGACACTGAAGCTTTCTTT.

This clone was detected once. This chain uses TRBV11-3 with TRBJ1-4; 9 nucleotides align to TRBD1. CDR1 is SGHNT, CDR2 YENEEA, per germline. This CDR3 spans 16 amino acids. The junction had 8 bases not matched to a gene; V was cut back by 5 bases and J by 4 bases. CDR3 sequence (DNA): TGTGCCAGCAGCCTAGGACAGGGGCAACGTAATGAAAAACTGTTTTTT. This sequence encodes CASSLGQGQRNEKLFF. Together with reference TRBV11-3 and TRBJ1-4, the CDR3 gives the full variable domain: EAGVVQSPRYKIIEKKQPVAFWCNPISGHNTLYWYLQNLGQGPELLIRYENEEAVDDSQLPKDRFSAERLKGVDSTLKIQPAELGDSAVYLCASSLGQGQRNEKLFFGSGTQLSVL.

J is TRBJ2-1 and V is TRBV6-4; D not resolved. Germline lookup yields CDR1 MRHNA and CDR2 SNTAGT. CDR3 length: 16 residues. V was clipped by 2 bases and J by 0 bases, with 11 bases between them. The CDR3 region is CASSDERESSYNEQFF. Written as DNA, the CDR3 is TGTGCCAGCAGTGACGAGCGCGAGAGCTCCTACAATGAGCAGTTCTTC.

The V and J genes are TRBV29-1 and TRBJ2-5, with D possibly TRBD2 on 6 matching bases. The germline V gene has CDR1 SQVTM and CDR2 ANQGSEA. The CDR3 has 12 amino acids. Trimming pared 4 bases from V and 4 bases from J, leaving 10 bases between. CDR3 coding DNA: TGCAGCGTTGGTCTGGGAGGAGAGACCCAGTACTTC. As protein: CSVGLGGETQYF.

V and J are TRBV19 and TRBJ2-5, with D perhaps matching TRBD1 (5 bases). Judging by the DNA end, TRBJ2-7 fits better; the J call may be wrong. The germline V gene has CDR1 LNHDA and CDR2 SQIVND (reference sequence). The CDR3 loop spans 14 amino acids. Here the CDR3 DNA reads TGTGCCAGTAGTTACCGTGACAGTTTTTACGAGCAGTACTTC. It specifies CASSYRDSFYEQYF.

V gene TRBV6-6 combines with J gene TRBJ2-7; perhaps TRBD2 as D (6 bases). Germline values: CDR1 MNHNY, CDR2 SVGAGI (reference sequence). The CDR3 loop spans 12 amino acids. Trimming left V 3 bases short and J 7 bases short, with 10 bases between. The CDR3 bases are TGTGCCAGCAGTTATTTGGGGGGTGAGCAGTACTTC. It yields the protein CASSYLGGEQYF.

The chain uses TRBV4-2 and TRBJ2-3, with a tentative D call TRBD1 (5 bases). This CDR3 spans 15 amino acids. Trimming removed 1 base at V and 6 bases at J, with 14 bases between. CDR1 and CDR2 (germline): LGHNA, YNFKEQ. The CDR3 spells CASSQGKTGSDTQYF. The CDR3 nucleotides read TGTGCCAGCAGCCAAGGAAAAACAGGTAGCGATACGCAGTATTTT.

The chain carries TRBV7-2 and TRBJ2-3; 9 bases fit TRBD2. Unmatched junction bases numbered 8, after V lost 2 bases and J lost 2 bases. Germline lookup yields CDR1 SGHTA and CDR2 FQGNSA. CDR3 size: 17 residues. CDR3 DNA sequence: TGTGCCAGCAGCTTAAATTCCGCGGGAGGGGTCACAGATACGCAGTATTTT. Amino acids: CASSLNSAGGVTDTQYF.

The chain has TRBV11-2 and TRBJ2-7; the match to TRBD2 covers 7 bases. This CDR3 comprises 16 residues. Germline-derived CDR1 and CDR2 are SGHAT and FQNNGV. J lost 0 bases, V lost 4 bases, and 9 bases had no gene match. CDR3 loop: CASSSGVRGSSYEQYF. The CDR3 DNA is TGTGCCAGCAGCTCTGGGGTGCGGGGGAGCTCCTACGAGCAGTACTTC.

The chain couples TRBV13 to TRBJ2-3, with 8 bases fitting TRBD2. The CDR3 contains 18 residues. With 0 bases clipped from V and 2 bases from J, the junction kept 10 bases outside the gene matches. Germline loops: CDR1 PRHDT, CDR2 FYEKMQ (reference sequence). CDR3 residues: CASSLGRASGGNTDTQYF. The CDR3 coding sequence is TGTGCCAGCAGCTTAGGCCGGGCGAGCGGGGGTAACACAGATACGCAGTATTTT.

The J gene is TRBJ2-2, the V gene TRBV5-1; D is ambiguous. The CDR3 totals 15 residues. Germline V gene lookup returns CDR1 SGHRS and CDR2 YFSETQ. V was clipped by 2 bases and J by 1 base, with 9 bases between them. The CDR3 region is CASSFQAGNTGELFF. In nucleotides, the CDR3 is TGCGCCAGCAGCTTCCAGGCAGGGAACACCGGGGAGCTGTTTTTT.

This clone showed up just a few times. The CDR3 reads CASSFLNTGELFF. CDR3 sequence (DNA): TGTGCCAGCAGTTTCCTGAACACCGGGGAGCTGTTTTTT. The chain combines TRBV2 with TRBJ2-2; the D is unclear. The germline V and J ends were trimmed by 5 bases and 1 base, with 5 bases remaining between them. CDR1 is SNHLY and CDR2 is FYNNEI in the germline V gene. This CDR3 is 13 amino acids long.

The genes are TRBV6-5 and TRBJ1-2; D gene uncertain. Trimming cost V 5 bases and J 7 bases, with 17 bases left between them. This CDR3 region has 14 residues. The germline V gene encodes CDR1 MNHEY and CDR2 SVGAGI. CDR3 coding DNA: TGTGCCAGCAGTCAGTCGGGCGGGTCGGGTGGCTACACCTTC. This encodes CASSQSGGSGGYTF.

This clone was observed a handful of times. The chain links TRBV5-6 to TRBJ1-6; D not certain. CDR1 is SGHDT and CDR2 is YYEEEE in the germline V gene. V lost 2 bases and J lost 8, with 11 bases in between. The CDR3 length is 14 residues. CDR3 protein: CASSFEGVDSPLHF. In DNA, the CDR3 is TGTGCCAGCAGCTTCGAGGGCGTAGATTCACCCCTCCACTTT.

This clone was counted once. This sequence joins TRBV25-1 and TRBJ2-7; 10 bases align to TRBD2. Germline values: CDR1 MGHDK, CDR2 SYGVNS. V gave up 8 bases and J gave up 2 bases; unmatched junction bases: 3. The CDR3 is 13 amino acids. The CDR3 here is CASPSGRAYEQYF. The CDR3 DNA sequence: TGTGCCAGCCCAAGCGGGAGGGCCTACGAGCAGTACTTC.

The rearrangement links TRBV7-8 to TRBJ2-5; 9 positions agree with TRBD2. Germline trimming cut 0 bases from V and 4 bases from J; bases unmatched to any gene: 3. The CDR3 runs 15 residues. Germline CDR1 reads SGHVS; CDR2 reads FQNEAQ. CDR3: CASSLAPAGGETQYF. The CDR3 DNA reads TGTGCCAGCAGCTTAGCGCCAGCGGGAGGAGAGACCCAGTACTTC.

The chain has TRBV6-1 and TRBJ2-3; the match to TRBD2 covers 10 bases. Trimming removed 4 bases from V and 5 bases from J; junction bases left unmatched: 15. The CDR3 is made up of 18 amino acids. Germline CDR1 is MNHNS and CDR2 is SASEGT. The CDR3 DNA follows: TGTGCCAGCAGTGCCCCGAGCGGGGGGGCGCCGAGAGGAGATACGCAGTATTTT. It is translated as CASSAPSGGAPRGDTQYF.